This entry lists 7 T cell receptor beta chains sequenced from one sample in a study of T cell repertoires and HLA-DP antigens. The antigens these receptors bind are not known. Data came from immunoSEQ multiplex PCR; TCRdb stores just in-frame clones and leaves some out. The profile covers about 73,000 clones, with over 75% appearing a single time and around 1.4% taken by the ten largest. Material for sequencing was CD4+ T cells from PBMCs. The receptors originated from a man aged 55-75 years in good health and CMV-seronegative.

The chain is built from TRBV11-3 and TRBJ2-5; perhaps TRBD2 as D (6 bases). This CDR3 comprises 15 residues. CDR1 and CDR2 (germline): SGHNT, YENEEA. The V gene lost 1 base and the J gene lost 5 bases, with 14 bases spanning the gap. The CDR3 reads CASSLGGTREETQYF. The CDR3 bases are TGTGCCAGCAGCTTAGGAGGGACTCGAGAGGAGACCCAGTACTTC.

For this clone: Other DNA sequences from this sample encode an identical CDR3 as well. The CDR3 sequence: CASSLDGPNTGELFF. Written as DNA, the CDR3 is TGTGCCAGCAGCTTAGATGGCCCGAACACCGGGGAGCTGTTTTTT. The genes are TRBV11-3 and TRBJ2-2; D is unresolved. Germline CDR1 is SGHNT and CDR2 is YENEEA. This CDR3 region has 15 residues. Between the trimmed V and J ends, which lost 0 bases and 0 bases, there was a span of 5 bases.

The chain couples TRBV7-9 to TRBJ1-1; D may be TRBD1 (5 bases). Trimming stripped 1 base from V and 6 bases from J, with 12 bases between. The germline V gene has CDR1 SEHNR and CDR2 FQNEAQ (reference sequence). The CDR3 runs 14 residues. The CDR3 protein is CASSLVRGRAEAFF. As DNA, the CDR3 is TGTGCCAGCAGCTTAGTTCGGGGGAGAGCTGAAGCTTTCTTT.

V is TRBV6-6 and J is TRBJ2-1; D call uncertain. Germline V gene data show CDR1 as MNHNY and CDR2 as SVGAGI (reference sequence). Trimming removed 5 bases from V and 7 bases from J, with 12 bases in between. This CDR3 is built from 13 residues. CDR3 DNA sequence: TGTGCCAGCAGTCCTGGGCGTTGGAATGAGCAGTTCTTC. Translation gives CASSPGRWNEQFF.

The V gene is TRBV5-4, the J gene TRBJ1-4; the D gene is possibly TRBD1 (6 bases). V was clipped by 0 bases and J by 7 bases, with 13 bases between them. The CDR3 length is 15 residues. CDR1 is SGHNT, CDR2 YYREEE, per germline (reference sequence). CDR3 in amino acids: CASSLEGGVGEKLFF. In DNA form, the CDR3 reads TGTGCCAGCAGCTTGGAAGGGGGAGTAGGTGAAAAACTGTTTTTT.

This clone was counted only a few times. This chain uses TRBV5-4 with TRBJ1-2; tentative D call: TRBD1 (5 bases). V was shortened by 1 base and J by 1 base, with 11 bases between the two germline ends. The CDR3 is made up of 15 amino acids. In germline, CDR1 is SGHNT, CDR2 YYREEE (reference sequence). The CDR3 DNA is TGTGCCAGCAGCTTGTGGGGGACGCTTAACTATGGCTACACCTTC. It yields the protein CASSLWGTLNYGYTF.

Of note for this clone: A read error may account for a junction end that differs from germline. This chain uses TRBV5-1 with TRBJ2-6; maybe TRBD1 (5 bases). Germline-derived CDR1 and CDR2 are SGHRS and YFSETQ. The CDR3 is made up of 15 amino acids. The CDR3 coding sequence is TGCGCCAGCAGCTTGGTCAGGGATGGGGCCAACGTCCTAACTTTC. Its translation is CASSLVRDGANVLTF.